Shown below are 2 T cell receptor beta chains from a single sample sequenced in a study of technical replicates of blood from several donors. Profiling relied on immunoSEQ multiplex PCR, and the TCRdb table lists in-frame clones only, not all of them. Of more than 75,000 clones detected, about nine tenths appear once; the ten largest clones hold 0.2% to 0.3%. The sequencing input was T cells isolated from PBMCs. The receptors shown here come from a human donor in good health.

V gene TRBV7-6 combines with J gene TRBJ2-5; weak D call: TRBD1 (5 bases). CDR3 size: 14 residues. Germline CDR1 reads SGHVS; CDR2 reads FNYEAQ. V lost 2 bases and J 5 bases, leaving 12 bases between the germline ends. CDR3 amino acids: CASSLIGAGETQYF. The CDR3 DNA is TGTGCCAGCAGCTTAATAGGGGCTGGTGAGACCCAGTACTTC.

CDR3 in DNA: TGTGCCATCAGTGATCCTAGCGGGAGTGGTGAGCAGTTCTTC. As protein: CAISDPSGSGEQFF. V gene TRBV10-3 combines with J gene TRBJ2-1; the match to TRBD2 covers 10 bases. This CDR3 contains 14 residues. The germline V gene has CDR1 ENHRY and CDR2 SYGVKD. Trimming removed 3 bases from V and 9 bases from J; junction bases left unmatched: 5.